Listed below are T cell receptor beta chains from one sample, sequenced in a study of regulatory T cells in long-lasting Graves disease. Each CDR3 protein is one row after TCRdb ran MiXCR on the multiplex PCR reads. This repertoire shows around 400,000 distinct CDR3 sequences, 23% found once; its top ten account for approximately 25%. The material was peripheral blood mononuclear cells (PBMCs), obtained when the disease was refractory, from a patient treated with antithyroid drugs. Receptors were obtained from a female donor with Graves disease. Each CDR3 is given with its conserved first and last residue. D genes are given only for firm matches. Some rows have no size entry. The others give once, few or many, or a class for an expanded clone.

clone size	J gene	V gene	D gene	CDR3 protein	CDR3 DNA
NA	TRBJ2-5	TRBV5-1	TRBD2	CASTSGRMKTQYF	TGCGCCAGCACTAGCGGGAGGATGAAGACCCAGTACTTC
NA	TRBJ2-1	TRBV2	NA	CAGSSYYNEQFF	TGTGCCGGAAGCTCCTATTACAATGAGCAGTTCTTC
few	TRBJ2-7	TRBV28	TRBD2	CASSPPGLAGDYYEQYF	TGTGCCAGCAGTCCTCCAGGACTAGCGGGAGATTACTACGAGCAGTACTTC
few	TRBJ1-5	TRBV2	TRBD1	CASGQGQVMNQPQHF	TGTGCCAGCGGCCAGGGACAGGTGATGAATCAGCCCCAGCATTTT
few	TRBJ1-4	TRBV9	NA	CASSVSGLRNEKLFF	TGTGCCAGCAGCGTATCGGGGCTCAGGAATGAAAAACTGTTTTTT
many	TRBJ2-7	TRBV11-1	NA	CASSLSGTEQYF	TGTGCCAGCAGCTTGTCGGGAACAGAGCAGTACTTC
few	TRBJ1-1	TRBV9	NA	CASSVAGTANTEAFF	TGTGCCAGCAGCGTGGCCGGGACCGCGAACACTGAAGCTTTCTTT
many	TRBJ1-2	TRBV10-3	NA	CAIPGGAPNYGYTF	TGTGCCATCCCCGGGGGGGCTCCTAACTATGGCTACACCTTC
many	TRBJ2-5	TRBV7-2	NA	CASSLASLVSSHF	TGTGCCAGCAGCTTAGCTTCGCTTGTGTCCAGCCACTTC
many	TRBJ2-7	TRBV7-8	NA	CASSPTITYEQYF	TGTGCCAGCAGTCCTACTATAACCTACGAGCAGTACTTC
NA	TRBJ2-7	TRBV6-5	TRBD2	CASSYRGLAGGGSYEQYF	TGTGCCAGCAGTTACAGGGGACTAGCGGGAGGCGGCTCCTACGAGCAGTACTTC
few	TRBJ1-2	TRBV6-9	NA	CASSYPGQANYGYTF	TGTGCCAGCAGTTATCCGGGCCAGGCGAACTATGGCTACACCTTC
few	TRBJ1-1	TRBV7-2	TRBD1	CASSLDGGGQQAFF	TGTGCCAGCAGCTTAGACGGGGGGGGACAGCAAGCTTTCTTT
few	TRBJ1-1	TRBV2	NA	CASSGWAGTEAFF	TGTGCCAGCAGTGGGTGGGCTGGCACTGAAGCTTTCTTT
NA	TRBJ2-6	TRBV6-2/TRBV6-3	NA	CASSYSGVYRSGANVLTF	TGTGCCAGCAGTTACTCAGGGGTCTACCGCTCTGGGGCCAACGTCCTGACTTTC
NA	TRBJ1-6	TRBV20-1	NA	CSAERGDSSSPPHF	TGCAGTGCTGAGAGGGGCGATAGCAGTTCACCCCCCCACTTT
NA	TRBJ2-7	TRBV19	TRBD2	CASKDVSGTPDEQYF	TGTGCCAGTAAGGACGTTAGCGGGACTCCCGACGAGCAGTACTTC
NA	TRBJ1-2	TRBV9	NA	CASSVEVGYGYTF	TGTGCCAGCAGCGTAGAAGTTGGCTATGGCTACACCTTC
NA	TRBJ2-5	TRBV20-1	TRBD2	CSASVQRGQETQYF	TGCAGTGCTAGTGTCCAGCGGGGGCAAGAGACCCAGTACTTC
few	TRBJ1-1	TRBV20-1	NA	CSAPEDRYTEAFF	TGCAGTGCTCCCGAAGACAGATACACTGAAGCTTTCTTT
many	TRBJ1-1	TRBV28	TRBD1	CASSLGTGGADTEAFF	TGTGCCAGCAGTTTAGGGACAGGGGGCGCGGACACTGAAGCTTTCTTT
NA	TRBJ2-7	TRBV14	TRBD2	CASSPRALAGGPGEQYF	TGTGCCAGCAGCCCCCGAGCGTTAGCGGGAGGGCCGGGTGAGCAGTACTTC
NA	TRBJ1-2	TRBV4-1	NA	CASSQGTSSNYGYTF	TGCGCCAGCAGCCAAGGGACCTCGTCTAACTATGGCTACACCTTC
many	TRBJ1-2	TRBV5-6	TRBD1	CASSPPDRINYGYTF	TGTGCCAGCAGCCCACCGGACAGGATTAACTATGGCTACACCTTC
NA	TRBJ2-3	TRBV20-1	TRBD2	CSAPAGASSSTDTQYF	TGCAGTGCTCCAGCGGGAGCCTCTTCTAGCACAGATACGCAGTATTTT